The table lists the clone carrying this T cell receptor beta chain with a few counts. Its cognate antigen is unknown. Trimming removed 0 bases from V and 3 bases from J, with 11 bases in between. Germline assignment: CDR1 DFQATT and CDR2 SNEGSKA (reference sequence). This CDR3 contains 15 residues. This entry is derived from a study of blood T cells in healthy people across ages. Notes on the study in general: Per million T cells, the diversity of TCR beta decreased roughly linearly as age advanced.

The authors ran a second PCR of about 7 to 11 cycles using a sample-barcoded 5' primer and a J-beta primer mix. The authors tagged each cDNA molecule using a template-switch adaptor with 12 random nucleotides. From the 5' RACE reads, TCRdb called clonotypes with MiXCR, one entry per CDR3 protein. The table has some 710,000 distinct CDR3 sequences, over 20% seen once; the top ten hold 22%. Specimen: blood. This sequence was found in a man between 65 and 79 years old in good health. The gene calls are TRBV20-1 and TRBJ1-4, with D maybe TRBD1 (5 bases). CDR3: CSARDWGLPNEKLFF. The CDR3 bases are TGCAGTGCTAGAGATTGGGGGTTACCTAATGAAAAACTGTTTTTT.